This T cell receptor (beta chain) was profiled in a study of CD8 T cells in ankylosing spondylitis. Whole-study results and caveats: A TCR beta motif of 7 to 9 highly homologous variants seemed to mark ankylosing spondylitis blood. In the blood and synovial fluid of reactive arthritis, some motif variants had been previously reported. Matched synovial fluid from ankylosing spondylitis patients was reported to be enriched for disease-linked clones. Disease-associated clones were CD8+ and fairly uncommon in peripheral blood.

This clonotype was detected ten times or more. The antigen remains undetermined. The V end was cut by 1 base, the J end by 0 bases, with 7 bases between. The germline CDR1 and CDR2 sequences are SGHRS and YFSETQ. The CDR3 consists of 14 residues. Preparation of TCR beta libraries was done by quantitative 5'-RACE with molecular barcodes. In TCRdb, the 5' RACE reads were re-called with MiXCR into one record per CDR3 protein. Among around 440,000 distinct CDR3 sequences listed, about a sixth were seen once. Sequencing was performed on blood, either unsorted or a sorted T cell fraction (not recorded which). The receptor comes from a male donor with ankylosing spondylitis. The chain employs TRBV5-1 and TRBJ1-1, with unresolved D. The CDR3 reads CASSLSTVNTEAFF. The CDR3 DNA is TGCGCCAGCAGCTTGTCGACGGTGAACACTGAAGCTTTCTTT.